The T cell receptor beta chain described here comes from a study of molecular identifiers for immune sequencing clone quantification. Regarding the study as a whole: Barcode-sharing identical TCR molecules could underestimate highly expanded clone sizes. More than 99% of effector molecules, versus under 1% of naive-cell molecules, belonged to clones above 20 RNA copies.

TCRdb re-called the PCR reads through MiXCR, storing one row per CDR3 protein. The sample records roughly 93,000 distinct CDR3 sequences, under 20% being singletons. CD8+CD4-CCR7+CD45RA+ cells were sorted as naive CD8 T cells. Trimming removed 1 base at V and 10 bases at J, with 18 bases between. This CDR3 spans 15 amino acids. Germline CDR1 SEHNR, CDR2 FQNEAQ (reference sequence). This clonotype was seen many times. Its antigen is not identified. Sequencing used naive CD8+ T cells from blood, with Jurkat cell RNA spiked in. Described subset: FACS-sorted CD8+CD4-CCR7+CD45RA+ naive T cells. The receptor's source is a human donor in good health. Some libraries in this study had Jurkat cell RNA spiked in. V is TRBV7-9 and J is TRBJ2-3, with D perhaps matching TRBD1 (6 bases). The CDR3: CASSLGGTGSFPQYF. In DNA, the CDR3 is TGTGCCAGCAGCTTAGGTGGTACAGGGAGCTTTCCGCAGTATTTT.